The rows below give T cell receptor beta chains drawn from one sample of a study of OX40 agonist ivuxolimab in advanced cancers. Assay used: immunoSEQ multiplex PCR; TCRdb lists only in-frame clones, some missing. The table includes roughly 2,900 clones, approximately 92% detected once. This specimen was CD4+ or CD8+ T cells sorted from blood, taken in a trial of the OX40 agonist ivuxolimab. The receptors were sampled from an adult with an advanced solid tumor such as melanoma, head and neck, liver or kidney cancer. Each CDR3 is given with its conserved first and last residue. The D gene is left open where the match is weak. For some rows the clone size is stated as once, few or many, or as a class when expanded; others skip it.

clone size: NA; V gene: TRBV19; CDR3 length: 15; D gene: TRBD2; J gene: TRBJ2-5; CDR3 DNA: TGTGCCAGTAGTAGTGCGCGGGGGGCCCAAGAGACCCAGTACTTC; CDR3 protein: CASSSARGAQETQYF
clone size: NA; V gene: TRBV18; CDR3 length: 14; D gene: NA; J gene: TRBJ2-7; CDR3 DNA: TGTGCCAGCTCACGGGACCGCGCCGGGAACGAGCAGTACTTC; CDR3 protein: CASSRDRAGNEQYF
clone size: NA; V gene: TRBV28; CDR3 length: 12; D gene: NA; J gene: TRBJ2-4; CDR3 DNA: TGTGCCAGCAGTCCTTGGAACGGCATTCAGTACTTC; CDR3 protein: CASSPWNGIQYF
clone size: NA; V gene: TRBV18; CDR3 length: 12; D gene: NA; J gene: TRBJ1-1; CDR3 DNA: TGTGCCAGCTCACAGCAATTATTTCGGGCTTTCTTT; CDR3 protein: CASSQQLFRAFF
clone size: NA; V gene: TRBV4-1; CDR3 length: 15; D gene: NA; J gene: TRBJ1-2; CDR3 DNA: TGCGCCAGCAGCCAAGCTGCTTTGGGTGGATATGGCTACACCTTC; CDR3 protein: CASSQAALGGYGYTF
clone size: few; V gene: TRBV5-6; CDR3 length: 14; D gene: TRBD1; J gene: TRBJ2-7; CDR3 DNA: TGTGCCAGCAGCTTTGGTACAGGGGGAACCGAGCAGTACTTC; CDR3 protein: CASSFGTGGTEQYF
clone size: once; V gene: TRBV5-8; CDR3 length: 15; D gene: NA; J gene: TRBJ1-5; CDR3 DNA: TGTGCCAGCAGCTCCGTAGACAGGTACAATCAGCCCCAGCATTTT; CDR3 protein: CASSSVDRYNQPQHF
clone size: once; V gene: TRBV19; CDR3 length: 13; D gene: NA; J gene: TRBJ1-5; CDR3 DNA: TGTGCCAGTCGTTCGGGAATCACTCAGCCCCAGCATTTT; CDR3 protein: CASRSGITQPQHF
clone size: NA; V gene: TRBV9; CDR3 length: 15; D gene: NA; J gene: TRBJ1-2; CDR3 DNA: TGTGCCAGCAGCATCTCCGCGGGAGGAGGGTATGGCTACACCTTC; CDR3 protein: CASSISAGGGYGYTF
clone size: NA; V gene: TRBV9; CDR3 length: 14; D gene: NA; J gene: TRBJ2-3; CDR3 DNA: TGTGCCAGCAGCACCGGCCTACTTGCAGATACGCAGTATTTT; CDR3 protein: CASSTGLLADTQYF
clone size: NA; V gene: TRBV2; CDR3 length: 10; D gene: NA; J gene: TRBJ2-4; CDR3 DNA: TGTGCCAGCAGTGTCAACATTCAGTACTTC; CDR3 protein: CASSVNIQYF
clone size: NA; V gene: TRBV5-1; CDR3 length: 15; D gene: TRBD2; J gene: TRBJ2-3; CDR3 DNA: TGCGCCAGCAGCTGGACTAGCGGGGGTACAGATACGCAGTATTTT; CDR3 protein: CASSWTSGGTDTQYF
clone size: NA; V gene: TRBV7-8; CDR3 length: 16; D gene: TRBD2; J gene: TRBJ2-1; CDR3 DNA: TGTGCCAGCAGCTTAGCCACGGGGGGGTACTACAATGAGCAGTTCTTC; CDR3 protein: CASSLATGGYYNEQFF
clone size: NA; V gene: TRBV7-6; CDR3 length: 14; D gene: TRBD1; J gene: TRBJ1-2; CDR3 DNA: TGTGCCAGCAGCTTAGACCCAGGGGGCTATGGCTACACCTTC; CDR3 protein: CASSLDPGGYGYTF
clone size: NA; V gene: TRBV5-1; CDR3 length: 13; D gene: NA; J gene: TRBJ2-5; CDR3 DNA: TGCGCCAGCAGCTCGGACAACGAAGAGACCCAGTACTTC; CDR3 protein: CASSSDNEETQYF
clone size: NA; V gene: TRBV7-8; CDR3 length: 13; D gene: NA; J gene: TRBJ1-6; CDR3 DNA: TGTGCCAGCAGTACCGGACCAAGGGCACCCCTCCACTTT; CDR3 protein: CASSTGPRAPLHF
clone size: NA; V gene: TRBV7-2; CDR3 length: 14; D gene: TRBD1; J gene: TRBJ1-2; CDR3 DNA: TGTGCCAGCAGCACCCTACAGGGGCCGCATGGCTACACCTTC; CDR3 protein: CASSTLQGPHGYTF
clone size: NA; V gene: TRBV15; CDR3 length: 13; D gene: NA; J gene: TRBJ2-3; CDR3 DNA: TGTGCCACCAGCAATACCGTCACAGATACGCAGTATTTT; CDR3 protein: CATSNTVTDTQYF
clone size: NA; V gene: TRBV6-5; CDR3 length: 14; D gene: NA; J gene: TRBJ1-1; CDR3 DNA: TGTGCCAGCAGTTACTGGGGGGCTAGCACTGAAGCTTTCTTT; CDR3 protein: CASSYWGASTEAFF
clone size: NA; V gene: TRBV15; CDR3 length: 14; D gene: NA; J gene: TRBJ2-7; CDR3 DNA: TGTGCCACCAGCAGCACAGGGTCGTCCTACGAGCAGTACTTC; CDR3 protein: CATSSTGSSYEQYF
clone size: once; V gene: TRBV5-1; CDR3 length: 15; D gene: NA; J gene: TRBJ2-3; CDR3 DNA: TGCGCCAGCAGCTTTATACACGGAACTACAGATACGCAGTATTTT; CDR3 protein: CASSFIHGTTDTQYF
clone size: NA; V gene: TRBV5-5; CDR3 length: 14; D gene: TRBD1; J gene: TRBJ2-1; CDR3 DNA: TGTGCCAGCAGCTTGACGGGACAGTACAATGAGCAGTTCTTC; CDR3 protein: CASSLTGQYNEQFF
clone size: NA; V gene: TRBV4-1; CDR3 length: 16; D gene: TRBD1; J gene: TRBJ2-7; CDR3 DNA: TGCGCCAGCAGCCAAGGCTGGGGACAGACCTCCTACGAGCAGTACTTC; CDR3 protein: CASSQGWGQTSYEQYF
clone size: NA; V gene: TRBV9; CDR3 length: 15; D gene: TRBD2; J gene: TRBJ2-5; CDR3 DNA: TGTGCCAGCAGCGTAGACGGCGGGGGTCAAGAGACCCAGTACTTC; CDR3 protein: CASSVDGGGQETQYF
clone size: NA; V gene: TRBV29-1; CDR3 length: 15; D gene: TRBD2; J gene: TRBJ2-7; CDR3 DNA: TGCAGCGTTGAGTTTCGCGGGGGGTCGTCCTACGAGCAGTACTTC; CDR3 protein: CSVEFRGGSSYEQYF
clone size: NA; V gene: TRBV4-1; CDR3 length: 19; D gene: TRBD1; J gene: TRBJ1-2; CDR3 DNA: TGCGCCAGCAGTCACAAAATAAAGGGACAGGGCGGAGAGAACTATGGCTACACCTTC; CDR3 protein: CASSHKIKGQGGENYGYTF
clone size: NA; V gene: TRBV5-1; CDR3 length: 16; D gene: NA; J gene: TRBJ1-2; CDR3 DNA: TGCGCCAGCAGCCCAATCAAGGGGGAGGCGAACTATGGCTACACCTTC; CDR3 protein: CASSPIKGEANYGYTF
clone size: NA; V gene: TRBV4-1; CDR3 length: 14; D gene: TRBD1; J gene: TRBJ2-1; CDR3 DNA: TGCGCCAGCAGCCGCCAGACAGGGGACAATGAGCAGTTCTTC; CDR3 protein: CASSRQTGDNEQFF
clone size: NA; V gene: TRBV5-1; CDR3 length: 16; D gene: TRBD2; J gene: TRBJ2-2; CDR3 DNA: TGCGCCAGCAAACCAGTCGGGGGGGCCCGCACCGGGGAGCTGTTTTTT; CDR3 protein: CASKPVGGARTGELFF
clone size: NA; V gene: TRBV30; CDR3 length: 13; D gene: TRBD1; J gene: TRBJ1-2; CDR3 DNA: TGTGCCTGGAGTACAGGGGGCGACAATGGCTACACCTTC; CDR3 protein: CAWSTGGDNGYTF
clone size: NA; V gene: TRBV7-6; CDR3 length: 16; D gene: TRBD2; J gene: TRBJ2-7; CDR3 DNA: TGTGCCAGCAGCTTAAGTGGGGGGGACCGTCAGAACGAGCAGTACTTC; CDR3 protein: CASSLSGGDRQNEQYF
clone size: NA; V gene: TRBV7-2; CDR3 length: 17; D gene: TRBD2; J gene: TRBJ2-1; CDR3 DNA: TGTGCCAGCAGCTACGTTAGCGGGGGCACCCGGGGCAATGAGCAGTTCTTC; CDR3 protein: CASSYVSGGTRGNEQFF
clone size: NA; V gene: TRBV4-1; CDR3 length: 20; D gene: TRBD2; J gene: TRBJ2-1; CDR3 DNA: TGCGCCAGCAGCCAAGAACATGATTTCTGGGGACTAGCTGATAACAATGAGCAGTTCTTC; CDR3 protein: CASSQEHDFWGLADNNEQFF
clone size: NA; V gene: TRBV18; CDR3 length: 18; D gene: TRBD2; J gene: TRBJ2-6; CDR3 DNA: TGTGCCAGCTCACCAAACATCAGGCGGGGGTCTGGGGCCAACGTCCTGACTTTC; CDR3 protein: CASSPNIRRGSGANVLTF
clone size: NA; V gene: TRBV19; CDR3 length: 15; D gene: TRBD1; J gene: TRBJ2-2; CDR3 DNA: TGTGCCAGTAGTGGGACAGGGGAAGGGACTGGGGAGCTGTTTTTT; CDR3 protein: CASSGTGEGTGELFF
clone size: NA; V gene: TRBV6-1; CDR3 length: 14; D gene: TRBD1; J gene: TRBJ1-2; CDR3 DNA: TGTGCCAGCACCAGGGACAGGGGAGGTGGTGGCTACACCTTC; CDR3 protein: CASTRDRGGGGYTF
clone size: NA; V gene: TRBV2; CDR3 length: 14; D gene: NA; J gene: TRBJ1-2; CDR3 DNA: TGTGCCAGCTTCCGGGGGGGAGCTCTCTATGGCTACACCTTC; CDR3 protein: CASFRGGALYGYTF
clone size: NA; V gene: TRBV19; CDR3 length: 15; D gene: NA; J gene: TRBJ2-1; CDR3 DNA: TGTGCCAGTAGTTTGCGGGCCAGCTCCTACAATGAGCAGTTCTTC; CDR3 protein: CASSLRASSYNEQFF
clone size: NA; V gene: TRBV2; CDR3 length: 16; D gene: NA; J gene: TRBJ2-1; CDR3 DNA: TGTGCCAGCAGGGAGGACTACCCGAGCTCCTACAATGAGCAGTTCTTC; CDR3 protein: CASREDYPSSYNEQFF
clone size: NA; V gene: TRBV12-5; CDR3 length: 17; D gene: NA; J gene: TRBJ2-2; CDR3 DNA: TGTGCTAGTGGTATACGCTCGGGATCCTCCGTGTCCGGGGAGCTGTTTTTT; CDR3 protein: CASGIRSGSSVSGELFF
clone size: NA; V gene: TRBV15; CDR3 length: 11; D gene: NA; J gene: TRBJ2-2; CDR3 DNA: TGTGCCACCAGCAGCTACGGGGAGCTGTTTTTT; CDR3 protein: CATSSYGELFF
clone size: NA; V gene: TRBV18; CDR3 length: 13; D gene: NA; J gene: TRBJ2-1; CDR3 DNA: TGTGCCAGCTCAGGGGGGTCCTACAATGAGCAGTTCTTC; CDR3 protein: CASSGGSYNEQFF
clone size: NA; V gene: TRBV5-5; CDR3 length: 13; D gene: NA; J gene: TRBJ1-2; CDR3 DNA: TGTGCCAGCAGCTTGGAGGGGAACTATGGCTACACCTTC; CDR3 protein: CASSLEGNYGYTF
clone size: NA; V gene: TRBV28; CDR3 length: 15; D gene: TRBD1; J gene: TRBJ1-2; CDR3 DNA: TGTGCCAGCACCTCCGCCGGCACAGGGGGCTTTGGCTACACCTTC; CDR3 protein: CASTSAGTGGFGYTF
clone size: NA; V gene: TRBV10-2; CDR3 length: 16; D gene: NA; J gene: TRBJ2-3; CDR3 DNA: TGCGCCAGCAGTGATAGGGACTTCACACTCACAGATACGCAGTATTTT; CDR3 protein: CASSDRDFTLTDTQYF
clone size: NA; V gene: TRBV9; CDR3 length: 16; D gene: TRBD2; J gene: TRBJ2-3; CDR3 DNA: TGTGCCAGCAGCGTAGATGGGACTAGCGGCACAGATACGCAGTATTTT; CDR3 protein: CASSVDGTSGTDTQYF
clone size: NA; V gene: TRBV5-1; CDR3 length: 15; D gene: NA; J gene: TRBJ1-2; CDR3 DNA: TGCGCCAGCAGGTCGGGGGGCCAGACTAACTATGGCTACACCTTC; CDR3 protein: CASRSGGQTNYGYTF
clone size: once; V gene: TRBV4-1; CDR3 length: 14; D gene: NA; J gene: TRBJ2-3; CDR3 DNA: TGCGCCAGCAGCCAAGTCCCAGTAGCAGATACGCAGTATTTT; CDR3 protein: CASSQVPVADTQYF
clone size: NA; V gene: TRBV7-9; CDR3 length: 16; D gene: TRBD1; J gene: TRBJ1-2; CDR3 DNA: TGTGCCAGCAGCAGGGAACCGGGACAGGGAAGGGAGGGCTACACCTTC; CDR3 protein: CASSREPGQGREGYTF
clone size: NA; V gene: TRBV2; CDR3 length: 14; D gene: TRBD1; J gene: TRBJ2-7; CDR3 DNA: TGTGCCACCTGGACAGGGGAAGGACGCTTCGAGCAGTACTTC; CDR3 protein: CATWTGEGRFEQYF
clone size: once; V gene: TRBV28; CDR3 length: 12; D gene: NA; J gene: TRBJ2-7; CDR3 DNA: TGTGCCAGCCAGGGGCTGTCCTACGAGCAGTACTTC; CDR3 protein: CASQGLSYEQYF
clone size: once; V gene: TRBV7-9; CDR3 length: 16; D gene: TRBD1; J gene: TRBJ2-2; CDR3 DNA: TGTGCCAGCAGCTCTAACAGGGGGCGGAGGACCGGGGAGCTGTTTTTT; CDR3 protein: CASSSNRGRRTGELFF
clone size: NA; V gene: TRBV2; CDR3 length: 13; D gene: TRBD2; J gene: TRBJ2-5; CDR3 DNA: TGTGCCAGCAACCCCGGGGGGGTCGAGACCCAGTACTTC; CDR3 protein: CASNPGGVETQYF